The 5 T cell receptor beta chains presented below share a single source sample, sequenced in a study of shared clonotypes between healthy human individuals. Assay used: immunoSEQ multiplex PCR; TCRdb lists only in-frame clones, some missing. The sample shows over a million clones, around 76% of them seen only once. The material sequenced was memory CD4+ T cells sorted from blood. Subset denoted: CD45RA-negative fraction. The receptors were gathered from a man aged 18 to 30 in good health.

The V and J genes are TRBV5-6 and TRBJ1-3; D is perhaps TRBD1 (6 bases). Germline values: CDR1 SGHDT, CDR2 YYEEEE. The CDR3 contains 17 residues. Between the trimmed V and J ends, which lost 4 bases and 0 bases, there was a span of 17 bases. CDR3 region: CASSLRGGAISGNTIYF. As DNA, the CDR3 is TGTGCCAGCAGCCTCAGAGGGGGGGCTATCTCTGGAAACACCATATATTTT.

This chain connects TRBV4-1 to TRBJ1-2, with a possible D match to TRBD1 (6 bases). V gave up 6 bases and J gave up 8 bases, with 31 bases separating them. CDR3 length: 18 residues. Looked up from germline, CDR1 is MGHRA and CDR2 is YSYEKL. The CDR3 spells CASSPVEQGLITGDGYTF. The DNA of the CDR3 is TGCGCCAGCAGTCCGGTGGAACAGGGTCTAATAACTGGGGACGGCTACACCTTC.

The chain uses TRBV6-1 and TRBJ1-1, with no clear D. Germline V gene data show CDR1 as MNHNS and CDR2 as SASEGT. The CDR3 totals 16 residues. With 0 bases removed from V and 4 bases from J, the gap between germline ends came to 15 bases. For the CDR3, the DNA is TGTGCCAGCAGTGAAGCGAAGAACACCCGGGGCACTGAAGCTTTCTTT. Translation: CASSEAKNTRGTEAFF.

This clone was detected ten times or more. The chain has TRBV28 and TRBJ1-2; D perhaps matches TRBD1 (5 bases). Germline assignment: CDR1 MDHEN and CDR2 SYDVKM. V was shortened by 2 bases and J by 1 base, with 11 bases between the two germline ends. The CDR3 sequence is 15 residues long. CDR3 sequence (DNA): TGTGCCAGCAGTTTAGACCCGACAGTTAACTATGGCTACACCTTC. This translates into CASSLDPTVNYGYTF.

This clone was detected ten times or more. V gene TRBV11-3 combines with J gene TRBJ2-7; 7 positions agree with TRBD1. This CDR3 is 15 amino acids long. Germline V gene lookup returns CDR1 SGHNT and CDR2 YENEEA. The J segment lost 1 base and the V segment lost 2 bases, leaving 5 bases of the junction unmatched. The CDR3 sequence: CASSLYGTESYEQYF. In nucleotides, the CDR3 is TGTGCCAGCAGCTTATACGGGACAGAGTCCTACGAGCAGTACTTC.